This T cell receptor beta chain emerged from a study of blood T cell repertoires in COVID-19. Study-level information: Samples taken during acute and convalescent COVID-19 were collected in the United States, Italy and Spain. Sources were T cells, B-cell-depleted T cells, or PBMCs; the material itself was cDNA or gDNA.

How the authors handled the data: By means of reference gene primer amplification, nucleated cell counts were estimated. Assay used: immunoSEQ multiplex PCR; TCRdb lists only in-frame clones, some missing. Clone size and the V and J calls come from that table; the DNA yielded D and trimming. The profile covers just under 350,000 clones, with about four fifths appearing a single time and roughly 3% taken by the ten largest. CDR1 is MNHEY and CDR2 is SVGEGT in the germline V gene. The CDR3 contains 16 residues. Trimming pared 4 bases from V and 1 base from J, leaving 14 bases between. The source is a man aged 25-40 years with active or convalescent COVID-19. J is TRBJ2-4 and V is TRBV6-2 or TRBV6-3; D might be TRBD1 (6 bases). Sequences were obtained from peripheral blood. The CDR3 DNA follows: TGTGCCAGCAGTTTCACAGGGTGGGAGGCCAAAAACATTCAGTACTTC. Its translation is CASSFTGWEAKNIQYF.